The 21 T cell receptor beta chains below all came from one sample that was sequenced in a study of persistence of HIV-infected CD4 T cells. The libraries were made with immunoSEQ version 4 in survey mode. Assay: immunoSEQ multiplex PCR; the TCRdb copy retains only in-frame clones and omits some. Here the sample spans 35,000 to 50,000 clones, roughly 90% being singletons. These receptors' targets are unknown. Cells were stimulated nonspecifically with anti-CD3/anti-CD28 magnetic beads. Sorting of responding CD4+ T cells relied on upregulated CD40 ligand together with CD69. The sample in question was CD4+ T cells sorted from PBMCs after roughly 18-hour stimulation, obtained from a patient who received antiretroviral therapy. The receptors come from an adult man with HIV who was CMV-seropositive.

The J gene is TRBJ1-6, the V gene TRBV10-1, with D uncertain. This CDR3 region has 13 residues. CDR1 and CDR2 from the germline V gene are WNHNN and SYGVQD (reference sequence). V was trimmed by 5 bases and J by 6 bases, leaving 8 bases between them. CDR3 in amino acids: CASSRALNSPLHF. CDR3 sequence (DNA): TGCGCCAGCAGTCGAGCCCTTAATTCACCCCTCCACTTT.

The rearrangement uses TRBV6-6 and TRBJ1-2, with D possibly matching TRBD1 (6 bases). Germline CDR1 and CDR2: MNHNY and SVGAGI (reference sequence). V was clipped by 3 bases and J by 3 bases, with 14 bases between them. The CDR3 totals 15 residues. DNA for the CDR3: TGTGCCAGCAGTTATAGGGGGGGGTTCGACTATGGCTACACCTTC. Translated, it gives CASSYRGGFDYGYTF.

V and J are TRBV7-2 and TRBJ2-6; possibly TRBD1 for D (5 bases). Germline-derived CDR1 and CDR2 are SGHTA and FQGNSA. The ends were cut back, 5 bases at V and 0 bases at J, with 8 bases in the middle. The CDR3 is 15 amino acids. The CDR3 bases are TGTGCCAGCAGCCTCGACAGCTCTGGGGCCAACGTCCTGACTTTC. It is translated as CASSLDSSGANVLTF.

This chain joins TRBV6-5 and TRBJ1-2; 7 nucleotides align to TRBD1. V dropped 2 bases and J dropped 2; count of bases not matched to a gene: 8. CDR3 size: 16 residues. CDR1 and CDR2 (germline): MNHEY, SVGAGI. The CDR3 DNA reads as TGTGCCAGCAGTTACCCAGAAAAGGGACAGAACTATGGCTACACCTTC. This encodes CASSYPEKGQNYGYTF.

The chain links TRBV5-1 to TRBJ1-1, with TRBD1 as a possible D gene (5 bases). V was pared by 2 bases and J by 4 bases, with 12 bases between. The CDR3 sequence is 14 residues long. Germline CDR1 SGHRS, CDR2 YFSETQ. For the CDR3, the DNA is TGCGCCAGCAGCTTTAGGGGTTTGGGCACTGAAGCTTTCTTT. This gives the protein CASSFRGLGTEAFF. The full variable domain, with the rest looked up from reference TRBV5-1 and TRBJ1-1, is KAGVTQTPRYLIKTRGQQVTLSCSPISGHRSVSWYQQTPGQGLQFLFEYFSETQRNKGNFPGRFSGRQFSNSRSEMNVSTLELGDSALYLCASSFRGLGTEAFFGQGTRLTVV.

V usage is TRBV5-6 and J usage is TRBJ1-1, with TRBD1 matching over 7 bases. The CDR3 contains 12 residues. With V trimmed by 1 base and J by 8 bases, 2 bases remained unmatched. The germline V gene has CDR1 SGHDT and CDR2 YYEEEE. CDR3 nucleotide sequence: TGTGCCAGCAGCTTGAGAGGGGGCGAAGCTTTCTTT. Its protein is CASSLRGGEAFF.

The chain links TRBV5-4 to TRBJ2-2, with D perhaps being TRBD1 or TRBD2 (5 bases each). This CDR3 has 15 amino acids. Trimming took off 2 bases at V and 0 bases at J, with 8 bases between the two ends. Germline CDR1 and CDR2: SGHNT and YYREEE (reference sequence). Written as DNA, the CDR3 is TGTGCCAGCAGCTTACCGGGGCCGAACACCGGGGAGCTGTTTTTT. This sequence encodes CASSLPGPNTGELFF.

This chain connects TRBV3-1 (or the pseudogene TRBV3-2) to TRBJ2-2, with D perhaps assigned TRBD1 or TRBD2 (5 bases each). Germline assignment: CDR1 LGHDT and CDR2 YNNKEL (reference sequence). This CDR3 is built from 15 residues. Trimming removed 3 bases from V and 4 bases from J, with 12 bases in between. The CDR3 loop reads CASSHSDGATGELFF. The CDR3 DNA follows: TGTGCCAGCAGCCACTCGGACGGGGCCACCGGGGAGCTGTTTTTT.

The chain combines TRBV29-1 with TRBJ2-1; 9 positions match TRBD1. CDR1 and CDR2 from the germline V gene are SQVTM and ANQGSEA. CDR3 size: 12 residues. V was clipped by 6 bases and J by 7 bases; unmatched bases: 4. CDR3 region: CSVWTGENEQFF. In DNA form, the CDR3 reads TGCAGCGTCTGGACAGGGGAAAATGAGCAGTTCTTC.

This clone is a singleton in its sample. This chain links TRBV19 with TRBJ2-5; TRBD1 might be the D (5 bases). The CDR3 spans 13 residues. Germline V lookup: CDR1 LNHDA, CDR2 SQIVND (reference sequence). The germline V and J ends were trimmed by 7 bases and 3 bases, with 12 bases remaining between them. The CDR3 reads CASKGRVEETQYF. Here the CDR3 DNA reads TGTGCCAGTAAAGGCAGGGTGGAAGAGACCCAGTACTTC.

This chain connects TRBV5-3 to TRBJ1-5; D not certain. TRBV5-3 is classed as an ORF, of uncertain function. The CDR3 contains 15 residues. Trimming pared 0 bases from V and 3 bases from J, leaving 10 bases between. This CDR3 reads CARSLEGLDNQPQHF. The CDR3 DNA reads TGTGCCAGAAGCTTGGAAGGGTTGGACAATCAGCCCCAGCATTTT.

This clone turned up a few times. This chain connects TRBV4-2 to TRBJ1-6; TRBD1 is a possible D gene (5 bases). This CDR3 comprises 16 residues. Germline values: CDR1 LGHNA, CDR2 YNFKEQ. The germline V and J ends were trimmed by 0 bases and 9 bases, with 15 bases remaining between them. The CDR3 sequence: CASSQEGVRSSSPLHF. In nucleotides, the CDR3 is TGTGCCAGCAGCCAAGAAGGGGTCAGAAGTAGTTCACCCCTCCACTTT.

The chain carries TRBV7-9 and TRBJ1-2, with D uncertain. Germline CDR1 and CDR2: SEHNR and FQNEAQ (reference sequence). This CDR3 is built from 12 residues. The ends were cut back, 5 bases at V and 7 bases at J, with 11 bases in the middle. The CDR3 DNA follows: TGTGCCAGCAGCACCCACCGGGGTGGCTACACCTTC. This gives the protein CASSTHRGGYTF.

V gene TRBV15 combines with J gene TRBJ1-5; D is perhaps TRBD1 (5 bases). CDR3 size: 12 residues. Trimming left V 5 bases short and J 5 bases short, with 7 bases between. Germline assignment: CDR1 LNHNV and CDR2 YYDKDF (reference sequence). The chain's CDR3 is CATSGGDQPQHF. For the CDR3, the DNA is TGTGCCACCAGCGGAGGGGATCAGCCCCAGCATTTT.

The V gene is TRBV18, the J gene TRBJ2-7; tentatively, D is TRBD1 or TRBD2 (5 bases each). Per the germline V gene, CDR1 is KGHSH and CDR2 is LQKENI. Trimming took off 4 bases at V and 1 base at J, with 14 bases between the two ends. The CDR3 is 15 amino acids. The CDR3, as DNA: TGTGCCAGCTCACTGGGACCTAGTGGGTCCTACGAGCAGTACTTC. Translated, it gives CASSLGPSGSYEQYF.

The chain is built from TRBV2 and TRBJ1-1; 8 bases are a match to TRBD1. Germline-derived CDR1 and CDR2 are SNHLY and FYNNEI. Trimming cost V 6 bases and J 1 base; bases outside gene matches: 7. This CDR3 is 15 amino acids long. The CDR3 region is CASSDQGAGNTEAFF. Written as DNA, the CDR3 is TGTGCCAGCAGCGACCAGGGGGCAGGGAACACTGAAGCTTTCTTT. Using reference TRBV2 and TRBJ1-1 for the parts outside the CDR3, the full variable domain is EPEVTQTPSHQVTQMGQEVILRCVPISNHLYFYWYRQILGQKVEFLVSFYNNEISEKSEIFDDQFSVERPDGSNFTLKIRSTKLEDSAMYFCASSDQGAGNTEAFFGQGTRLTVV.

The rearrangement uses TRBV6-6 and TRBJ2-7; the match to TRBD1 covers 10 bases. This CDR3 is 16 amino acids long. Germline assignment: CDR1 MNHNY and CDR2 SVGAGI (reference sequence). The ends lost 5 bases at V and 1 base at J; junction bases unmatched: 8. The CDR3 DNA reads TGTGCCAGCAGTCGGGGCGGACAGGGGGTATCCTACGAGCAGTACTTC. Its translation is CASSRGGQGVSYEQYF.

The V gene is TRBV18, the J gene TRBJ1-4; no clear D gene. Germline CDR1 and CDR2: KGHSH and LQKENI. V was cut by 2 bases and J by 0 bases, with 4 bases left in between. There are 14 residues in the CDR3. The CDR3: CASSPASTNEKLFF. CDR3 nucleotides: TGTGCCAGCTCACCAGCCTCAACTAATGAAAAACTGTTTTTT.

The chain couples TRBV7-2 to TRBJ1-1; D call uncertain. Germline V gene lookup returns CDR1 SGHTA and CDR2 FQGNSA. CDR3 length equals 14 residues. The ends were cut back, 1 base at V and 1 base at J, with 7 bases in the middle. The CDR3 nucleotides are TGTGCCAGCAGCTTAGGGGCTAGGAACACTGAAGCTTTCTTT. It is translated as CASSLGARNTEAFF.

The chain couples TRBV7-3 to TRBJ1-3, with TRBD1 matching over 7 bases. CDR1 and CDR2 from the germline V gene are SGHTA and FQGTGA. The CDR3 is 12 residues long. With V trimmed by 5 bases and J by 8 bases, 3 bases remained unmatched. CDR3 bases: TGTGCCAGCAGCACAGGGGAGGACACCATATATTTT. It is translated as CASSTGEDTIYF.

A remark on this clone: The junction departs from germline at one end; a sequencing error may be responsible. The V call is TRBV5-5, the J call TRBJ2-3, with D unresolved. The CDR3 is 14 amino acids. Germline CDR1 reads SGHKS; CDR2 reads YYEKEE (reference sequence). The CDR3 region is CASSLDQFTDTQYF. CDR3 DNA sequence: TGTGCCAGCAGTTTGGACCAGTTCACAGATACGCAGTATTTT.